A selection of T cell receptor beta chains follows, all from one sample in a study of shared clonotypes between healthy human individuals. The protocol was immunoSEQ multiplex PCR, while the TCRdb copy is restricted to in-frame clones and leaves out a portion. Of about 770,000 clones listed, around 77% are singletons. The sequencing input was memory CD4+ T cells sorted from blood. The receptors were gathered from a woman in her twenties or thirties in good health. Each CDR3 is given with its conserved first and last residue. The D gene is left open where the match is weak. The size of a clone is reported for some rows only, either as once, few or many, or as a class for expanded clones.

J | D | size | V | CDR3 | DNA
TRBJ1-5 | NA | NA | TRBV4-1 | CASSHPPASNQPQHF | TGCGCCAGCAGCCATCCACCGGCTTCCAATCAGCCCCAGCATTTT
TRBJ1-5 | NA | NA | TRBV19 | CASSMRGPYSNQPQHF | TGTGCCAGTAGTATGAGAGGCCCCTATAGCAATCAGCCCCAGCATTTT
TRBJ2-3 | TRBD1 | NA | TRBV6-5 | CASSYRGRIDTQYF | TGTGCCAGCAGTTACAGGGGGCGAATAGATACGCAGTATTTT
TRBJ2-5 | TRBD1 | once | TRBV5-1 | CASSFTTGAEETQYF | TGCGCCAGCAGCTTTACTACAGGGGCGGAAGAGACCCAGTACTTC
TRBJ2-1 | NA | NA | TRBV29-1 | CSVDISGTYNEQFF | TGCAGCGTTGATATAAGCGGAACCTACAATGAGCAGTTCTTC
TRBJ2-1 | NA | NA | TRBV7-2 | CASSPAAYNEQFF | TGTGCCAGCAGCCCTGCCGCCTACAATGAGCAGTTCTTC
TRBJ2-1 | TRBD2 | NA | TRBV4-2 | CASSQDLLGSGRYNEQFF | TGTGCCAGCAGCCAAGACCTGCTTGGTAGCGGGAGATACAATGAGCAGTTCTTC
TRBJ2-7 | TRBD1 | once | TRBV7-2 | CASSLLGTGGSYEQYF | TGTGCCAGCAGCTTATTAGGGACAGGGGGCTCCTACGAGCAGTACTTC
TRBJ2-7 | NA | NA | TRBV7-5 | CVRSFYEQYF | TGTGTCAGAAGCTTCTACGAGCAGTACTTC
TRBJ2-7 | NA | once | TRBV20-1 | CSAGPYEQYF | TGCAGTGCTGGCCCATACGAGCAGTACTTC